A selection of T cell receptor beta chains follows, all from one sample in a study of graft-versus-host responses after intestinal transplantation. Measured with immunoSEQ multiplex PCR; TCRdb has only the in-frame clones, and not every one. The table has 50,000 to 75,000 clones, approximately 88% seen once; the top ten hold about 1.7%. The sequencing used ileum tissue, collected approximately 56 weeks after transplant. Every receptor here comes from a human patient who received an intestinal transplant, so some T cells may come from the graft donor. Both conserved end residues are part of each CDR3. D genes are given only for firm matches.

J gene	D gene	V gene	CDR3 DNA	CDR3 protein
TRBJ1-2	TRBD1	TRBV9	TGTGCCAGCTCCCGGGACAGGGCTGGCTACACCTTC	CASSRDRAGYTF
TRBJ2-2	TRBD2	TRBV9	TGTGCCAGCAGCGTGGATCTAGCGGGGGCGAACACCGGGGAGCTGTTTTTT	CASSVDLAGANTGELFF
TRBJ2-2	-	TRBV2	TGTGCCGGCGCTAGCTCGGGGACCGGGGAGCTGTTTTTT	CAGASSGTGELFF
TRBJ2-1	-	TRBV6-4	TGTGCCAGCAGTGACATGGCTCGGGGGTCCTACAATGAGCAGTTCTTC	CASSDMARGSYNEQFF
TRBJ2-1	TRBD1	TRBV4-1	TGCGCCAGCAGCCAAGGTGCCAGGGGGCCTGAGCAGTTCTTC	CASSQGARGPEQFF
TRBJ2-1	TRBD2	TRBV9	TGTGCCAGCAGCGTAGCGGGGGGGCCACTAAATGAGCAGTTCTTC	CASSVAGGPLNEQFF
TRBJ2-7	TRBD1	TRBV4-3	TGCGCCAGCAGCCAAAACCGGGACAGTGCCTACGAGCAGTACTTC	CASSQNRDSAYEQYF
TRBJ2-7	-	TRBV4-1	TGCGCCAGCAGCCAAGGGTATGACGGGAGACCCTACGAGCAGTACTTC	CASSQGYDGRPYEQYF
TRBJ2-7	-	TRBV6-1	TGTGCCAGCAGTGATCTAATCCACGAGCAGTACTTC	CASSDLIHEQYF
TRBJ2-5	-	TRBV11-2	TGTGCCAGCAGCTTAGCTCTTAGGTCCAGAGGGAAAGAGACCCAGTACTTC	CASSLALRSRGKETQYF